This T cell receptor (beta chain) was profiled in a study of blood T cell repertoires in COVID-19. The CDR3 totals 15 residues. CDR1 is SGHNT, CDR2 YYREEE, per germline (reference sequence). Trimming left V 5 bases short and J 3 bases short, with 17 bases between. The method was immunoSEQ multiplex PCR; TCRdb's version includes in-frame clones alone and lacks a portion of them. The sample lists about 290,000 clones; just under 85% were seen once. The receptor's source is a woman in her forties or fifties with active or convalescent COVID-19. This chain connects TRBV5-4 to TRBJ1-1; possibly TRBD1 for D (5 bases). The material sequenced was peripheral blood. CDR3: CASSPRAGSYTEAFF. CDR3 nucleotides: TGTGCCAGCAGTCCCAGGGCAGGGTCGTACACTGAAGCTTTCTTT.